The rows below give T cell receptor beta chains drawn from one sample of a study of T cell repertoires in cytomegalovirus infection. No antigen has been assigned to these receptors. TCRdb reprocessed the reads with MiXCR, giving one entry per CDR3 protein. This sample carries approximately 1,000,000 distinct CDR3 sequences, roughly 31% of them seen once, and the ten largest clones take about an eighth. The sequencing used cultured CD8+ T cells from PBMCs, collected from culture after CMV antigen stimulation. Receptors were obtained from a human donor in good health (CMV status not recorded). Some clones in this sample may be carry-over from other donors' samples. CDR3s include the opening cysteine and the closing phenylalanine or tryptophan. D genes are given only for firm matches. The listing skips clone size in some rows; elsewhere it reads once, few, many or a size class.

TRBV25-1	-	-	TRBJ1-1	CASSESHRDVEAFF	TGTGCCAGCAGTGAATCCCACCGGGACGTTGAAGCTTTCTTT
TRBV6-1	few	-	TRBJ1-5	CASSEHRAGNQPQHF	TGTGCCAGCAGTGAACACAGGGCCGGTAACCAGCCCCAGCATTTT
TRBV5-6	-	-	TRBJ2-2	CASSSDSILTGELFF	TGTGCCAGCAGTTCAGACAGCATACTCACCGGGGAGCTGTTTTTT
TRBV27	-	-	TRBJ1-6	CASSLFSGNYNSPLHF	TGTGCCAGCAGTTTATTTTCGGGCAACTATAATTCACCCCTCCACTTT
TRBV7-2	many	-	TRBJ2-1	CASSSREGDWTFNEQFF	TGTGCCAGCAGCTCCCGAGAGGGGGACTGGACCTTCAATGAGCAGTTCTTC
TRBV27	-	-	TRBJ1-1	CANNLGVGTEAFF	TGTGCCAACAACCTAGGGGTGGGGACTGAAGCTTTCTTT
TRBV7-6	many	TRBD2	TRBJ2-1	CASRARGGAFNEQFF	TGTGCCAGCCGCGCCCGCGGGGGGGCTTTCAATGAGCAGTTCTTC
TRBV7-4	-	-	TRBJ2-7	CASSATGGDSYEQYF	TGTGCCAGCAGCGCCACAGGGGGGGATTCCTACGAGCAGTACTTC
TRBV6-6	-	-	TRBJ1-6	CASSYPNWDSPLHF	TGTGCCAGCAGTTACCCGAATTGGGATTCACCCCTCCACTTT
TRBV7-7	many	-	TRBJ2-3	CASSNTGITDTQYF	TGTGCTAGCAGCAATACAGGGATCACAGATACGCAGTATTTT
TRBV6-1	-	-	TRBJ1-1	CASSTWDRGIRNTEAFF	TGTGCCAGCAGTACCTGGGACCGCGGAATTCGGAACACTGAAGCTTTCTTT
TRBV20-1	-	-	TRBJ2-2	CSARARWDLGAGELFF	TGCAGTGCTAGAGCAAGATGGGACTTAGGGGCCGGGGAGCTGTTTTTT
TRBV6-2/TRBV6-3	-	-	TRBJ2-2	CATGWNTGELFF	TGTGCCACCGGATGGAACACCGGGGAGCTGTTTTTT
TRBV27	-	TRBD1	TRBJ1-5	CASSFTGGENQPQHF	TGTGCCAGCAGTTTTACAGGGGGGGAAAATCAGCCCCAGCATTTT
TRBV7-8	many	-	TRBJ1-1	CASSLARTGITEAFF	TGTGCCAGCAGCTTAGCCCGGACGGGGATAACTGAAGCTTTCTTT
TRBV25-1	-	-	TRBJ1-2	CASKRRRGDTF	TGTGCCAGCAAGAGACGGCGGGGGGACACCTTC
TRBV18	once	-	TRBJ1-5	CASSPLGRDLNQPQHF	TGTGCCAGCTCACCTTTGGGCAGGGACCTTAATCAGCCCCAGCATTTT
TRBV7-8	-	-	TRBJ2-1	CASSRWVREYNEQFF	TGTGCCAGCAGCCGGTGGGTGAGGGAATACAATGAGCAGTTCTTC
TRBV27	-	TRBD1	TRBJ2-5	CASSVIDRGEETQYF	TGTGCCAGCAGTGTAATAGACAGGGGCGAAGAGACCCAGTACTTC
TRBV6-6	few	-	TRBJ2-3	CASTAADTQYF	TGTGCCAGCACCGCCGCAGATACGCAGTATTTT
TRBV10-3	-	-	TRBJ2-6	CAIRRRDGDSGANVLTF	TGTGCCATCAGAAGACGGGACGGAGACTCTGGGGCCAACGTCCTGACTTTC
TRBV27	-	-	TRBJ1-5	CASSSFDSNQPQHF	TGTGCCAGCAGTTCGTTCGATAGCAATCAGCCCCAGCATTTT
TRBV10-3	-	-	TRBJ2-7	CAIRWKGGGEQYF	TGTGCCATCAGATGGAAAGGGGGTGGGGAGCAGTACTTC
TRBV6-6	many	-	TRBJ2-6	CASSYGQISGANVLTF	TGTGCCAGCAGTTACGGCCAGATCTCTGGGGCCAACGTCCTGACTTTC
TRBV15	-	TRBD1	TRBJ2-7	CATSRTGTVNEQYF	TGTGCCACCAGCAGGACCGGGACAGTAAACGAGCAGTACTTC
TRBV7-8	-	-	TRBJ1-2	CASSLERRLDGYTF	TGTGCCAGCAGCTTAGAAAGGAGACTAGATGGCTACACCTTC
TRBV20-1	-	-	TRBJ1-5	CSAPEPDQPQHF	TGCAGTGCCCCCGAGCCAGACCAGCCCCAGCATTTT
TRBV7-2	-	-	TRBJ2-1	CASTTSYTYNEQFF	TGTGCCAGCACTACCTCTTACACCTACAATGAGCAGTTCTTC
TRBV7-2	many	TRBD1	TRBJ2-1	CASSLGGDRGPYNEQFF	TGTGCCAGCAGCTTAGGCGGGGACAGGGGGCCCTACAATGAGCAGTTCTTC
TRBV24-1	-	TRBD2	TRBJ2-5	CATSDSLAGWQETQYF	TGTGCCACCAGTGATTCATTAGCGGGGTGGCAAGAGACCCAGTACTTC
TRBV6-1	-	-	TRBJ1-5	CASSDPAGRQPQHF	TGTGCCAGCAGTGACCCGGCCGGTCGTCAGCCCCAGCATTTT
TRBV12-3/TRBV12-4	-	-	TRBJ2-2	CASSPEGAIPGELFF	TGTGCCAGCAGCCCGGAGGGGGCAATTCCCGGGGAGCTGTTTTTT
TRBV27	-	-	TRBJ1-5	CASSLQGSDQPQHF	TGTGCCAGCAGTCTACAGGGAAGTGATCAGCCCCAGCATTTT
TRBV3-1	once	-	TRBJ1-2	CASSQGRQVYGYTF	TGTGCCAGCAGCCAGGGCCGACAGGTCTATGGCTACACCTTC
TRBV6-5	many	-	TRBJ1-6	CASSYATENSPLHF	TGTGCCAGCAGTTATGCGACGGAGAATTCACCCCTCCACTTT
TRBV7-9	-	-	TRBJ2-5	CASSTPSGTAQETQYF	TGTGCCAGCAGCACACCCTCCGGAACAGCACAAGAGACCCAGTACTTC
TRBV9	few	TRBD2	TRBJ2-7	CASSVALAGSYEQYF	TGTGCCAGCAGCGTAGCTCTAGCGGGGTCCTACGAGCAGTACTTC
TRBV12-3/TRBV12-4	few	-	TRBJ1-1	CASRREGGRTEAFF	TGTGCCAGCAGGCGTGAAGGAGGAAGGACTGAAGCTTTCTTT
TRBV14	few	-	TRBJ1-3	CASSYYPGQWYSGNTIYF	TGTGCCAGCAGCTACTACCCAGGACAGTGGTACTCTGGAAACACCATATATTTT
TRBV12-3/TRBV12-4	few	-	TRBJ2-7	CASSLESPYEQYF	TGTGCCAGCAGTTTAGAAAGTCCCTACGAGCAGTACTTC
TRBV19	-	TRBD1	TRBJ2-1	CASTGTGWGPYNQQFF	TGTGCCAGTACCGGGACAGGTTGGGGGCCCTACAATCAGCAGTTCTTC
TRBV6-5	-	-	TRBJ2-2	CASSPSGANTGELFF	TGTGCCAGCAGTCCGTCGGGAGCGAACACCGGGGAGCTGTTTTTT
TRBV12-3/TRBV12-4	-	-	TRBJ1-1	CASNLYLDTEAFF	TGTGCCAGCAACTTGTACTTAGACACTGAAGCTTTCTTT
TRBV6-1	few	-	TRBJ2-3	CASSEGDSEYTDTQYF	TGTGCCAGCAGTGAAGGAGACTCAGAATACACAGATACGCAGTATTTT
TRBV7-8	few	-	TRBJ2-1	CASSSSRENYNEQFF	TGTGCCAGCAGCTCCTCTAGAGAAAACTACAATGAGCAGTTCTTC
TRBV7-8	-	-	TRBJ2-2	CASSARTAGGELFF	TGTGCCAGCAGCGCCAGGACAGCGGGCGGGGAGCTGTTTTTT
TRBV19	-	TRBD1	TRBJ1-2	CVSSPQGVVDGYTF	TGTGTCAGTAGCCCCCAGGGGGTGGTGGATGGCTACACCTTC
TRBV7-4	few	-	TRBJ1-2	CASSPHLDRGYYGYTF	TGTGCCAGCAGCCCACACCTGGACAGAGGGTACTATGGCTACACCTTC
TRBV5-6	-	-	TRBJ1-2	CASSLGARGYTF	TGTGCCAGCAGCCTGGGTGCTCGAGGCTACACCTTC
TRBV20-1	many	-	TRBJ2-3	CSARAGVGADTQYF	TGCAGTGCTAGGGCAGGGGTAGGCGCAGATACGCAGTATTTT
TRBV27	-	-	TRBJ2-3	CASSRRGGRADTQYF	TGTGCCAGCAGTCGAAGGGGGGGCCGCGCAGATACGCAGTATTTT
TRBV6-5	-	TRBD1	TRBJ1-1	CASSLKGAAGLTGLNTEAFF	TGTGCCAGCAGTCTTAAAGGAGCTGCGGGACTGACAGGGTTGAACACTGAAGCTTTCTTT
TRBV7-6	few	TRBD1	TRBJ2-2	CASSRGQALGELFF	TGTGCCAGCAGCCGGGGACAGGCCTTAGGGGAGCTGTTTTTT
TRBV15	-	-	TRBJ2-1	CATSVGGLGLDNEQFF	TGTGCCACCAGCGTGGGGGGCCTAGGGCTTGACAATGAGCAGTTCTTC
TRBV4-1	few	-	TRBJ1-1	CASSQDSRVWHTEAFF	TGCGCCAGCAGCCAAGATAGCAGGGTTTGGCACACTGAAGCTTTCTTT
TRBV7-9	-	TRBD1	TRBJ1-2	CASSLGRTGSLRYGYTF	TGTGCCAGCAGCTTAGGCCGGACAGGGAGCCTCCGCTATGGCTACACCTTC
TRBV12-3/TRBV12-4	-	-	TRBJ1-3	CASLRGRQDPSGNTIYF	TGTGCCAGCCTTAGAGGCCGACAGGACCCCTCTGGAAACACCATATATTTT
TRBV5-6	few	-	TRBJ2-3	CASSLSTTSTDTQYF	TGTGCCAGCAGCTTGAGTACAACTAGCACAGATACGCAGTATTTT